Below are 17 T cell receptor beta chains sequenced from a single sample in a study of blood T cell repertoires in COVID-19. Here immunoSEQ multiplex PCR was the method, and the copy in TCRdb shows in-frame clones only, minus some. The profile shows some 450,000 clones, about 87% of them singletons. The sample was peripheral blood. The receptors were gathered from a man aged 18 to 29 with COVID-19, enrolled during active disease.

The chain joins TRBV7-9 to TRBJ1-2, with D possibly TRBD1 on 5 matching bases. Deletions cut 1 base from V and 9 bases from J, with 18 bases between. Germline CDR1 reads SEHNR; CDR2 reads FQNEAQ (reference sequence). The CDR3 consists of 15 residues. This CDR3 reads CASSLDAPTAPSYTF. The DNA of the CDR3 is TGTGCCAGCAGCTTAGATGCCCCGACAGCCCCAAGCTACACCTTC.

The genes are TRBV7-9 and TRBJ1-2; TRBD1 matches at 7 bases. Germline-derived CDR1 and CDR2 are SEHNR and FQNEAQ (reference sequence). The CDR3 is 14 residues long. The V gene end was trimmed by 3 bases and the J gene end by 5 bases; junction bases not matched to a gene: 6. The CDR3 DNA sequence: TGTGCCAGCAGCTTCGCTACAGGGGTTTATGGCTACACCTTC. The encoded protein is CASSFATGVYGYTF. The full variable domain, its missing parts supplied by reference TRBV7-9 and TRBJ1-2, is DTGVSQNPRHKITKRGQNVTFRCDPISEHNRLYWYRQTLGQGPEFLTYFQNEAQLEKSRLLSDRFSAERPKGSFSTLEIQRTEQGDSAMYLCASSFATGVYGYTFGSGTRLTVV.

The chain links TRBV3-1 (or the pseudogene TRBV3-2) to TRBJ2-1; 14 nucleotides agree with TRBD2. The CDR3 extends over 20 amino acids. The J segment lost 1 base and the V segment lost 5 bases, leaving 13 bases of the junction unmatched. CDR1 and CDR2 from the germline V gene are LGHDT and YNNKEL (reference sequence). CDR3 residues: CASSERGLAGARGSYNEQFF. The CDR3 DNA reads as TGTGCCAGCAGCGAACGGGGACTAGCGGGGGCCCGGGGGTCCTACAATGAGCAGTTCTTC.

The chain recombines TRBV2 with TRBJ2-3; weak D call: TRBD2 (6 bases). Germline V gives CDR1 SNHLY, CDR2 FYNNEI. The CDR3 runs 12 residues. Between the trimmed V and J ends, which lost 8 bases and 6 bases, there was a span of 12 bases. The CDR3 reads CASRLGRDTQYF. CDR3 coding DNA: TGTGCCAGCCGCCTTGGGAGGGATACGCAGTATTTT. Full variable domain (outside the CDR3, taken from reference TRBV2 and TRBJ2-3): EPEVTQTPSHQVTQMGQEVILRCVPISNHLYFYWYRQILGQKVEFLVSFYNNEISEKSEIFDDQFSVERPDGSNFTLKIRSTKLEDSAMYFCASRLGRDTQYFGPGTRLTVL.

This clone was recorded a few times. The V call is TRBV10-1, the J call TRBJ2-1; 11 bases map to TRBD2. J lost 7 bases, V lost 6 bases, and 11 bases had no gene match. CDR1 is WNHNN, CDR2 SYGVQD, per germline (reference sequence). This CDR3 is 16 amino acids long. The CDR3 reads CASSHILAGGWNEQFF. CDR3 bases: TGCGCCAGCAGCCATATTCTAGCGGGAGGATGGAATGAGCAGTTCTTC.

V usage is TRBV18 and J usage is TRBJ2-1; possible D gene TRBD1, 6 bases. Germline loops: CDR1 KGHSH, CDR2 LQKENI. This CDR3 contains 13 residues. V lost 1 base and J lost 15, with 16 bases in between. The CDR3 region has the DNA TGTGCCAGCTCACCACAAGGGGGACGGCAGGGGTTCTTC. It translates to CASSPQGGRQGFF. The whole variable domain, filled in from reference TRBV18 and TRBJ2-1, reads NAGVMQNPRHLVRRRGQEARLRCSPMKGHSHVYWYRQLPEEGLKFMVYLQKENIIDESGMPKERFSAEFPKEGPSILRIQQVVRGDSAAYFCASSPQGGRQGFFGPGTRLTVL.

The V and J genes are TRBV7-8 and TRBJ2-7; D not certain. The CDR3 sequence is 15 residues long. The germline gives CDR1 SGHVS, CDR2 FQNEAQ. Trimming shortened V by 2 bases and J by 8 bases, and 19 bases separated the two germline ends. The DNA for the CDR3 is TGTGCCAGCAGCTTATTTCACTCGATGCTACGCCAGCAGTACTTC. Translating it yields CASSLFHSMLRQQYF. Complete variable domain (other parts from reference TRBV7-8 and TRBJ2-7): GAGVSQSPRYKVAKRGQDVALRCDPISGHVSLFWYQQALGQGPEFLTYFQNEAQLDKSGLPSDRFFAERPEGSVSTLKIQRTQQEDSAVYLCASSLFHSMLRQQYFGPGTRLTVT.

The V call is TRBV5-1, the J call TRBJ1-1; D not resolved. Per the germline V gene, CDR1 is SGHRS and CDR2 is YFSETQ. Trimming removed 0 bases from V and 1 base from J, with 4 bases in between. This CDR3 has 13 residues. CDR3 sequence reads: CASSLEQNTEAFF. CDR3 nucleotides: TGCGCCAGCAGCTTGGAACAGAACACTGAAGCTTTCTTT.

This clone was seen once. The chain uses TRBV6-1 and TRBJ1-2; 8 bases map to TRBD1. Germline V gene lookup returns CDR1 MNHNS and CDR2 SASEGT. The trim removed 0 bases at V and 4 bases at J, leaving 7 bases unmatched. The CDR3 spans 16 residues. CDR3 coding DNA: TGTGCCAGCAGTGAAGCGATCGACAGGGGTGGCTATGGCTACACCTTC. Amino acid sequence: CASSEAIDRGGYGYTF.

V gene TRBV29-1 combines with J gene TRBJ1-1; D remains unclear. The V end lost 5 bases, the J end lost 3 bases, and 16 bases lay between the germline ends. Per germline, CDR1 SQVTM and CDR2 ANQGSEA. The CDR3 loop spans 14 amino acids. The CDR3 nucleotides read TGCAGCGTTCCGCGGGCGGAGTGGGACACTGAAGCTTTCTTT. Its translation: CSVPRAEWDTEAFF.

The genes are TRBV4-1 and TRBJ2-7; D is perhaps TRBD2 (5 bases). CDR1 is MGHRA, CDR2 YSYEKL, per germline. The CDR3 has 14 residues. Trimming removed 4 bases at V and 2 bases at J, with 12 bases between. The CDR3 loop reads CASSPGVGAYEQYF. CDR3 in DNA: TGCGCCAGCAGCCCAGGCGTGGGAGCCTACGAGCAGTACTTC.

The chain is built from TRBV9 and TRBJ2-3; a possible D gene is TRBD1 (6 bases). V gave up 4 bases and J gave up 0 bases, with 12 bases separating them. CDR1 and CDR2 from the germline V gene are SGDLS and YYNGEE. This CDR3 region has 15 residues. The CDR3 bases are TGTGCCAGCAGCCGAGGACAGCAAAGCACAGATACGCAGTATTTT. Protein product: CASSRGQQSTDTQYF.

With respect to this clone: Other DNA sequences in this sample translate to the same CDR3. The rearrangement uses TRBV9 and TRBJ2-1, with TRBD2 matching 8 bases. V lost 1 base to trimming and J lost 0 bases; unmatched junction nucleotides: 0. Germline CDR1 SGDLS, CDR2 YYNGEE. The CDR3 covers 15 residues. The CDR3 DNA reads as TGTGCCAGCAGCGTAAGCGGGAGCTCCTACAATGAGCAGTTCTTC. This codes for CASSVSGSSYNEQFF.

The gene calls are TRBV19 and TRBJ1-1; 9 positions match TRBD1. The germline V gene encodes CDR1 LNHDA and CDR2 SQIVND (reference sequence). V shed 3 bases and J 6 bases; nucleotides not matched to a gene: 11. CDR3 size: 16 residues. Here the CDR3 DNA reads TGTGCCAGTAGTATGACAGGGGGTACAAGAAGGGCTGAAGCTTTCTTT. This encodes CASSMTGGTRRAEAFF.

In DNA, the CDR3 is TGTGCCAGCAGCTTAGCGCAGGGGCCGAACACTGAAGCTTTCTTT. Encoded protein: CASSLAQGPNTEAFF. The chain is built from TRBV7-9 and TRBJ1-1; maybe TRBD1 (6 bases). CDR1 and CDR2 from the germline V gene are SEHNR and FQNEAQ (reference sequence). This CDR3 region has 15 residues. V was shortened by 0 bases and J by 1 base, with 9 bases between the two germline ends.

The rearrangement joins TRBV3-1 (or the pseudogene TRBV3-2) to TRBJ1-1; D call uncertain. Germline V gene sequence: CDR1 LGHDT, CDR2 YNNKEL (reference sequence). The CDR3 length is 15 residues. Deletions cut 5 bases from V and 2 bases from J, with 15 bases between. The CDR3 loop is CASSTYLGSNTEAFF. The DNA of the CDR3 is TGTGCCAGCAGCACCTACCTGGGCAGCAACACTGAAGCTTTCTTT.

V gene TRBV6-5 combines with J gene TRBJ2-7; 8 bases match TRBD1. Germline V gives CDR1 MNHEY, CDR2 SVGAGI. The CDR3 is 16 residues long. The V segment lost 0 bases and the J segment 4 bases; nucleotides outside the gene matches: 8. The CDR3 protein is CASSYSPGGLKYEQYF. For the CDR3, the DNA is TGTGCCAGCAGTTACTCCCCAGGGGGCCTTAAGTACGAGCAGTACTTC.